The sample holds a few counts of the clone carrying this TCR beta chain. Its specificity is not known. Preparation of the TCRbeta library used unique molecular identifiers. TCRdb re-analysed the PCR reads in MiXCR, keeping a single row per CDR3 protein. The sample gives under 250,000 distinct CDR3 sequences, approximately 15% of which show up once; approximately 40% is in the top ten. These data belong to a study of T-cell reconstitution after alpha-beta-depleted transplantation in children. Study findings and constraints: The main origin of T-cell counts and diversity one year after transplant was newly produced T cells.

Trimming took 5 bases from V and 0 from J, leaving 22 bases between them. Per germline, CDR1 SGHAT and CDR2 FQNNGV. This CDR3 contains 18 residues. The chain links TRBV11-2 to TRBJ2-5, with TRBD2 as a possible D gene (7 bases). This receptor was obtained from a male patient aged 2-15 years who had a stem cell transplant for acute lymphoblastic leukemia, so the T cells may come from the graft donor. Specimen: PBMCs, mostly from graft donor cells, collected 360 days after TCRalphabeta/CD19-depleted stem cell transplant. The CDR3 nucleotides are TGTGCCAGCAGCCAATGGGGGGGGCGGGTCCGAAACCAAGAGACCCAGTACTTC. This codes for CASSQWGGRVRNQETQYF.